Listed here is a single T cell receptor beta chain. Its specificity is unknown. The sample comes from a study of blood T cells in healthy people across ages. Findings and caveats of the study: Calculation of diversity from one million T cells yielded estimates considered to be underestimates. Unknown CMV status may confound age-related changes in expanded clones. Observed TCR beta diversity per million T cells went down as age went up. This fall followed a roughly linear course with age.

A second roughly 6 to 12 cycle PCR used barcoded and J-beta primers. TCRdb re-called the 5' RACE reads with MiXCR, one entry per CDR3 protein. In the table there are about 1.1 million distinct CDR3 sequences, about two fifths of which are singletons. The CDR3 is 15 amino acids. Germline loops: CDR1 SEHNR, CDR2 FQNEAQ (reference sequence). Trimming cost V 5 bases and J 8 bases; bases outside gene matches: 9. The V gene is TRBV7-9, the J gene TRBJ1-4; 9 bases align to TRBD1. The clonotype comes from a man in his late teens or twenties in good health. The sample taken for sequencing was blood. The CDR3 nucleotides read TGTGCCAGCAGCGCGATACAGGGGGCGCAGGAAAAACTGTTTTTT. Translating gives CASSAIQGAQEKLFF.